This T cell receptor beta chain came from a study of tumor and adjacent non-tumor tissue in lung cancer. Study-level background: The patients, 10 to 11 men and 4 or 5 women, were about 31 to 76 with stage I to III disease. On average, productive TCRbeta reads reached about 4.17 million per sample.

Note on this clonotype: Germline is not matched at one junction end, which may reflect a read error.

The template was RNA from unsorted bulk tissue. Per the germline V gene, CDR1 is SGHNT and CDR2 is YENEEA. The CDR3 is 14 residues long. A modified ARM-PCR protocol with three rounds of nested PCR amplified TCRbeta. MiXCR, run by TCRdb on the multiplex PCR reads, gives a single entry per CDR3 protein. The sample includes 60,000 to 85,000 distinct CDR3 sequences, 60% to 80% seen only once; the top ten take approximately 12%. The rearrangement links TRBV11-3 to TRBJ2-4, with D perhaps assigned TRBD1 or TRBD2 (6 bases each). The clonotype comes from a woman in her fifties or sixties with non-small cell lung cancer. The sample comprised lung tumor tissue. The CDR3 coding sequence is TGTGCCAGCACCTTAACGGGGGAAGGGGGCATTCAGTACTTC. Its protein is CASTLTGEGGIQYF.